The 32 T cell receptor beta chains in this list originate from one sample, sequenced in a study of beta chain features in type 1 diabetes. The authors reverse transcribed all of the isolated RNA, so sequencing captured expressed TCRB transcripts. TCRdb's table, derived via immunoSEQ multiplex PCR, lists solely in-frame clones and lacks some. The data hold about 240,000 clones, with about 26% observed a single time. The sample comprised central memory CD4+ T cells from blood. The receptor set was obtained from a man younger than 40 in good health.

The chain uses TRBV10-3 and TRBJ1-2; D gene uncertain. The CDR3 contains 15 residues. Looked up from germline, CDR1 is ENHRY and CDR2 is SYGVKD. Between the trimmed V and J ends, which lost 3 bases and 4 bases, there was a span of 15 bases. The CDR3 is CAISELVGQLYGYTF. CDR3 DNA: TGTGCCATCAGTGAACTTGTCGGGCAGCTCTATGGCTACACCTTC.

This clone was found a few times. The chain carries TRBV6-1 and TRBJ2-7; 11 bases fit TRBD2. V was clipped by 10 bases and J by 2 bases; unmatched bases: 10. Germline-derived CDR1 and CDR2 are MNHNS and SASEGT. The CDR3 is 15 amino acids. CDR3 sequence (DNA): TGTGCCACCCGTTTGAGTAGCGGGAGGGCCTACGAGCAGTACTTC. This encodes CATRLSSGRAYEQYF.

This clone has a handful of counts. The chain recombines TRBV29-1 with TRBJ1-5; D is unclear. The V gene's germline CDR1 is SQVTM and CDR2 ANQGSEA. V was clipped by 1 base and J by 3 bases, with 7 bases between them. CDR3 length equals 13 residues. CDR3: CSVEVAANQPQHF. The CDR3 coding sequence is TGCAGCGTTGAAGTGGCGGCCAATCAGCCCCAGCATTTT. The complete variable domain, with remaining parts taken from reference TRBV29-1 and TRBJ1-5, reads SAVISQKPSRDICQRGTSLTIQCQVDSQVTMMFWYRQQPGQSLTLIATANQGSEATYESGFVIDKFPISRPNLTFSTLTVSNMSPEDSSIYLCSVEVAANQPQHFGDGTRLSIL.

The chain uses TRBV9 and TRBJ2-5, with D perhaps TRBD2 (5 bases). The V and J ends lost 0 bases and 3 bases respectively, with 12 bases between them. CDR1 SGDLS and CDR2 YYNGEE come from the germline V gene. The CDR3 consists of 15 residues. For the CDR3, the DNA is TGTGCCAGCAGCGTAGATGGGAGCAGCGAAGAGACCCAGTACTTC. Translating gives CASSVDGSSEETQYF.

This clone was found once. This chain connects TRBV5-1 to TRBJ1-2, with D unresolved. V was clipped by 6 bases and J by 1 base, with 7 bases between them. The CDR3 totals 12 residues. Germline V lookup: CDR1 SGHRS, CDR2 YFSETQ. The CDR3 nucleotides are TGCGCCAGCACCGACGGTAACTATGGCTACACCTTC. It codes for CASTDGNYGYTF.

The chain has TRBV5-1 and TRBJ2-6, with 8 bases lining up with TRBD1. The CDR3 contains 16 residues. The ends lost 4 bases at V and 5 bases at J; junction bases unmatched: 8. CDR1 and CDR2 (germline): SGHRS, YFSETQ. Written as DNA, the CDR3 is TGCGCCAGCAGCCCGGGACAGGCGGGAAGGGCCAACGTCCTGACTTTC. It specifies CASSPGQAGRANVLTF.

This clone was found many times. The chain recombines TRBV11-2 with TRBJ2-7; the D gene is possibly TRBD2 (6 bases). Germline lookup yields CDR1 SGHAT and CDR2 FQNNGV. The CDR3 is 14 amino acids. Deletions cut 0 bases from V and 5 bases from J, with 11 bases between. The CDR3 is CASSLERESNEQYF. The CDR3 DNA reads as TGTGCCAGCAGCTTAGAACGGGAGAGCAACGAGCAGTACTTC.

CDR3 coding DNA: TGTGCCAGCAGCCCCGGGGGGGCGGGGGAGCAGTTCTTC. It specifies CASSPGGAGEQFF. This chain links TRBV7-2 with TRBJ2-1; TRBD2 matches 8 bases. Germline CDR1 is SGHTA and CDR2 is FQGNSA. With V trimmed by 5 bases and J by 10 bases, 7 bases remained unmatched. This CDR3 contains 13 residues. The whole variable domain, filled in from reference TRBV7-2 and TRBJ2-1, reads GAGVSQSPSNKVTEKGKDVELRCDPISGHTALYWYRQSLGQGLEFLIYFQGNSAPDKSGLPSDRFSAERTGGSVSTLTIQRTQQEDSAVYLCASSPGGAGEQFFGPGTRLTVL.

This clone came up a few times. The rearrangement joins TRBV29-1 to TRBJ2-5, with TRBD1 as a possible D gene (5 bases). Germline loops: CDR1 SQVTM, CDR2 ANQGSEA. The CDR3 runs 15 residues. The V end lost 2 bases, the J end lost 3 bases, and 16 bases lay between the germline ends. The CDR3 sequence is CSVELSVGAEETQYF. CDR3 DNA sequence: TGCAGCGTTGAATTGTCGGTAGGGGCGGAAGAGACCCAGTACTTC.

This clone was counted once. In DNA, the CDR3 is TGTGCCAGCTCACCATGGCAGGGAGAAGAGACCCAGTACTTC. It codes for CASSPWQGEETQYF. The rearrangement joins TRBV18 to TRBJ2-5; D is perhaps TRBD1 or TRBD2 (5 bases each). This CDR3 has 14 residues. V lost 2 bases, J lost 3 bases, and 10 bases lay in between. The germline gives CDR1 KGHSH, CDR2 LQKENI.

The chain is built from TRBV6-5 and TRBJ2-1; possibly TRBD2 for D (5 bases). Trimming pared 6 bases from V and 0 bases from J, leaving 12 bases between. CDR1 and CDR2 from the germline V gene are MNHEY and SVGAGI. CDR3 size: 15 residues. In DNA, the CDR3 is TGTGCCAGCAGGCTGGAGGAAAGCTCCTACAATGAGCAGTTCTTC. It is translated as CASRLEESSYNEQFF.

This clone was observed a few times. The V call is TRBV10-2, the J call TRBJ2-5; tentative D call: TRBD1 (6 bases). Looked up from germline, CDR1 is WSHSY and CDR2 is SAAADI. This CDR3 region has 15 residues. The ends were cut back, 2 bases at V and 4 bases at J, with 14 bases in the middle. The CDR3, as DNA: TGCGCCAGCAGTGAGGTCAGGGGCTTCGGAGAGACCCAGTACTTC. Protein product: CASSEVRGFGETQYF.

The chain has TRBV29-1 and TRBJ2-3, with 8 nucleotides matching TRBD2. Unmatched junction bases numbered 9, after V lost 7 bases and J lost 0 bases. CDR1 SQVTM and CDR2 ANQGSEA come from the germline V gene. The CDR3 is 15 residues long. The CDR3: CSARAGAVSTDTQYF. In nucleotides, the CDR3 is TGCAGCGCAAGAGCGGGGGCCGTTAGCACAGATACGCAGTATTTT.

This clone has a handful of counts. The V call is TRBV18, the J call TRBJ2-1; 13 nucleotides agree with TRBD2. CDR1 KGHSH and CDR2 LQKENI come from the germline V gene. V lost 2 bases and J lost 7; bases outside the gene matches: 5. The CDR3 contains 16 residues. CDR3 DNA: TGTGCCAGCTCACCAAGGGGACTAGCGGGAAAGAATGAGCAGTTCTTC. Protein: CASSPRGLAGKNEQFF.

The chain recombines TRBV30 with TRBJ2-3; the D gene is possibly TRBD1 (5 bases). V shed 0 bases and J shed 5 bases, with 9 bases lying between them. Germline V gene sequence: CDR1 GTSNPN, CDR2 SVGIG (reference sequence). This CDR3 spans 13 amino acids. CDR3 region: CAWSVQDLDTQYF. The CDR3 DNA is TGTGCCTGGAGTGTACAGGACCTAGATACGCAGTATTTT.

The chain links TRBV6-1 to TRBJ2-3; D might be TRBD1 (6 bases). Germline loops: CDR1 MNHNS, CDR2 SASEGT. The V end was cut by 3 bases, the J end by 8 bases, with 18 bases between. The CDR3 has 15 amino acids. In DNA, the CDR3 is TGTGCCAGCAGTGATGACAAGACAGGCCAGCTTACGCAGTATTTT. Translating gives CASSDDKTGQLTQYF.

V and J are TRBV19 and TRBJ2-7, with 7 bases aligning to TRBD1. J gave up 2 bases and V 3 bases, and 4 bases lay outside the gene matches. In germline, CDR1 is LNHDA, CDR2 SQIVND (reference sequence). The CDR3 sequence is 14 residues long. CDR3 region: CASSIGDSPYEQYF. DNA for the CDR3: TGTGCCAGTAGTATTGGGGACAGTCCCTACGAGCAGTACTTC.

CDR3 amino acids: CASSLGQQSSYEQYF. DNA for the CDR3: TGTGCCAGCTCACTAGGACAGCAGTCGTCGTACGAGCAGTACTTC. The genes are TRBV18 and TRBJ2-7; tentatively, D is TRBD1 (6 bases). Per germline, CDR1 KGHSH and CDR2 LQKENI. The CDR3 runs to 15 residues. The ends were cut back, 4 bases at V and 4 bases at J, with 17 bases in the middle.

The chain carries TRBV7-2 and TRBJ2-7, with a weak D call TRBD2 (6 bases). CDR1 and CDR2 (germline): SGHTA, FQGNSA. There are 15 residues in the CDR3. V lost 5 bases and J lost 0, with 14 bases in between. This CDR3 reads CASSVSGQVSYEQYF. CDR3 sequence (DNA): TGTGCCAGCAGCGTGAGCGGGCAGGTCTCCTACGAGCAGTACTTC.

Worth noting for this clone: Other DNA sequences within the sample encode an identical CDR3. CDR3 in DNA: TGTGCCTGGGACAGGGTCGGAAACACCATATATTTT. Residues: CAWDRVGNTIYF. The chain is built from TRBV30 and TRBJ1-3, with 7 nucleotides matching TRBD1. J gave up 4 bases and V 5 bases, and 2 bases lay outside the gene matches. The CDR3 is made up of 12 amino acids. Germline CDR1 reads GTSNPN; CDR2 reads SVGIG (reference sequence).

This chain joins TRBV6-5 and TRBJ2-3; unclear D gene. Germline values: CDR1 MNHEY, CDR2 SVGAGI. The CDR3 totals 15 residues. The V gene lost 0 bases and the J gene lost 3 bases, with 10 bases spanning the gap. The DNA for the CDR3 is TGTGCCAGCAGTTACTCGGGCGGTCCTACAGATACGCAGTATTTT. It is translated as CASSYSGGPTDTQYF.

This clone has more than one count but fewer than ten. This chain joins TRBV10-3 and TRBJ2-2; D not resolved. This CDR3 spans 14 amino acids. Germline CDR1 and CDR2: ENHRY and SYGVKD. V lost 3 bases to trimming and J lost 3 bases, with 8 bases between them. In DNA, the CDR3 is TGTGCCATCAGTGACACGGGTTACACCGGGGAGCTGTTTTTT. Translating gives CAISDTGYTGELFF.

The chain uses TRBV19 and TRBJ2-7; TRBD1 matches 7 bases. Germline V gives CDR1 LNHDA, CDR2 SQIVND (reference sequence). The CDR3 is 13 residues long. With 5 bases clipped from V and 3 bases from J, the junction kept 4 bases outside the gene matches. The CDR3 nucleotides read TGTGCCAGTAGTCCCCGGGACAGCTACGAGCAGTACTTC. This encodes CASSPRDSYEQYF. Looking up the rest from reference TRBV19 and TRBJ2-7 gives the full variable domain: DGGITQSPKYLFRKEGQNVTLSCEQNLNHDAMYWYRQDPGQGLRLIYYSQIVNDFQKGDIAEGYSVSREKKESFPLTVTSAQKNPTAFYLCASSPRDSYEQYFGPGTRLTVT.

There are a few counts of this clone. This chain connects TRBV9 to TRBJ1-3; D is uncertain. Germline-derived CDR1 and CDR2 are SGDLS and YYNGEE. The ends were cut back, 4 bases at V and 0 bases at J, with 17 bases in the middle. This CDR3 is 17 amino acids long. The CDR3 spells CASSRGREFYSGNTIYF. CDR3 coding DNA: TGTGCCAGCAGCCGCGGAAGAGAGTTCTACTCTGGAAACACCATATATTTT.

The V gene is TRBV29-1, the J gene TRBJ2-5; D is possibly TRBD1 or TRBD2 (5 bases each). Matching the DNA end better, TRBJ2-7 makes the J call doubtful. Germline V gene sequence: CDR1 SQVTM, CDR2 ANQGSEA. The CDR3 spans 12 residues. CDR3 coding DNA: TGCAGCGTCGACGGGGCCAGGGACGAGCAGTACTTC. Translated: CSVDGARDEQYF.

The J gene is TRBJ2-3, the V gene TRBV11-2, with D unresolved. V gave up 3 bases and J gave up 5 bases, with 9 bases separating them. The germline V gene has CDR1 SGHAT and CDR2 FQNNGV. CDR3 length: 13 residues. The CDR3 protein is CASSFNREDTQYF. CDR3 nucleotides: TGTGCCAGCAGCTTTAACAGAGAAGATACGCAGTATTTT.

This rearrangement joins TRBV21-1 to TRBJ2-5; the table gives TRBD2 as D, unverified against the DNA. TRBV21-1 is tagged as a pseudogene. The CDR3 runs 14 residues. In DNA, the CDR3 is TGTGCCAGCAGCAAACTGCGCTTACAAGAGACCCAGTACTTC. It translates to CASSKLRLQETQYF.

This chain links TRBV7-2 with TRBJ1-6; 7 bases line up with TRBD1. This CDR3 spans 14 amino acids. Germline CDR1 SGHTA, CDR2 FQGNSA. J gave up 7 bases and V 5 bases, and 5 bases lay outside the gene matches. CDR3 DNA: TGTGCCAGCAGCCGGGGCAGGGGGAATTCACCCCTCCACTTT. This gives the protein CASSRGRGNSPLHF.

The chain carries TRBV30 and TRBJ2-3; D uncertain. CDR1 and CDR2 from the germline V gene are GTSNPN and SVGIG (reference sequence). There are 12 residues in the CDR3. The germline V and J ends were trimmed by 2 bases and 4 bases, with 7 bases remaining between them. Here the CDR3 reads CAWSRAADTQYF. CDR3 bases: TGTGCCTGGAGTCGAGCTGCAGATACGCAGTATTTT.

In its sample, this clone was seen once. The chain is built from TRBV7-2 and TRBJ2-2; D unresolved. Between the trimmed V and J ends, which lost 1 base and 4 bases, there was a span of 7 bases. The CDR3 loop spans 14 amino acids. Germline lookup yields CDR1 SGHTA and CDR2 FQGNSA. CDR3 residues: CASSLGTATGELFF. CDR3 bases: TGTGCCAGCAGCTTAGGGACCGCCACCGGGGAGCTGTTTTTT.

CDR3 bases: TGCGCCAGCAGCTTGGAGCGGGGCCGGAACACTGAAGCTTTCTTT. Translating it yields CASSLERGRNTEAFF. The chain uses TRBV5-1 and TRBJ1-1; a weak D match, TRBD1 (5 bases). There are 15 residues in the CDR3. CDR1 and CDR2 from the germline V gene are SGHRS and YFSETQ. Trimming shortened V by 0 bases and J by 1 base, and 10 bases separated the two germline ends. Filled out from reference TRBV5-1 and TRBJ1-1, the complete variable domain reads KAGVTQTPRYLIKTRGQQVTLSCSPISGHRSVSWYQQTPGQGLQFLFEYFSETQRNKGNFPGRFSGRQFSNSRSEMNVSTLELGDSALYLCASSLERGRNTEAFFGQGTRLTVV.

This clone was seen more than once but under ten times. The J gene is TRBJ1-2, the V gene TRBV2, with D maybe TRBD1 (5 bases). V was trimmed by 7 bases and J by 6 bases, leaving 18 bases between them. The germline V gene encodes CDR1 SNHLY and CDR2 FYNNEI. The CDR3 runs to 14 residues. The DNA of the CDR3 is TGTGCCAGCACCGGGCTGGGGGGAACGGATGGCTACACCTTC. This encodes CASTGLGGTDGYTF. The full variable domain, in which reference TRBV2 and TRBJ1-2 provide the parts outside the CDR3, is EPEVTQTPSHQVTQMGQEVILRCVPISNHLYFYWYRQILGQKVEFLVSFYNNEISEKSEIFDDQFSVERPDGSNFTLKIRSTKLEDSAMYFCASTGLGGTDGYTFGSGTRLTVV.